The 24 T cell receptor beta chains below were found in one sample sequenced in a study of blood T cell repertoires in COVID-19. The protocol was immunoSEQ multiplex PCR, while the TCRdb copy is restricted to in-frame clones and leaves out a portion. The sample holds 340,000 or so clones, about 86% seen once. The sample was PBMCs or T cells enriched from blood (not recorded which). These receptors originate from a woman aged 40 to 50 with acute COVID-19.

This clone was seen a handful of times. The V call is TRBV18, the J call TRBJ1-1; no definite D call. Trimming removed 1 base from V and 9 bases from J, with 9 bases in between. The CDR3 spans 12 residues. CDR1 and CDR2 from the germline V gene are KGHSH and LQKENI. CDR3 sequence: CASSPLQDKAFF. The CDR3 DNA is TGTGCCAGCTCACCACTCCAGGATAAAGCTTTCTTT. The whole variable domain, remainder taken from reference TRBV18 and TRBJ1-1, is NAGVMQNPRHLVRRRGQEARLRCSPMKGHSHVYWYRQLPEEGLKFMVYLQKENIIDESGMPKERFSAEFPKEGPSILRIQQVVRGDSAAYFCASSPLQDKAFFGQGTRLTVV.

The V call is TRBV11-2, the J call TRBJ1-1; D is unclear. The CDR3 sequence is 13 residues long. Trimming removed 5 bases at V and 1 base at J, with 8 bases between. Germline V gene sequence: CDR1 SGHAT, CDR2 FQNNGV. DNA for the CDR3: TGTGCCAGCAGCATAGGAGCGAACACTGAAGCTTTCTTT. Its translation: CASSIGANTEAFF.

The chain combines TRBV27 with TRBJ1-2; 8 bases are shared with TRBD1. Per germline, CDR1 MNHEY and CDR2 SMNVEV (reference sequence). The V gene end was trimmed by 4 bases and the J gene end by 6 bases; junction bases not matched to a gene: 10. The CDR3 is 15 amino acids. This CDR3 reads CASSSVKDRVDGYTF. CDR3 sequence (DNA): TGTGCCAGCAGTTCGGTTAAGGACAGGGTAGATGGCTACACCTTC.

The rearrangement joins TRBV3-1 (or the pseudogene TRBV3-2) to TRBJ2-7; 7 bases line up with TRBD1. V dropped 6 bases and J dropped 4; count of bases not matched to a gene: 12. The CDR3 loop spans 15 amino acids. Germline V gives CDR1 LGHDT, CDR2 YNNKEL (reference sequence). CDR3 amino acids: CASSYGQELRYEQYF. The CDR3 region has the DNA TGTGCCAGCAGTTACGGACAGGAGCTGAGGTACGAGCAGTACTTC.

CDR3 residues: CSAIQGAGYGYTF. The CDR3, as DNA: TGCAGCGCCATACAGGGGGCGGGCTATGGCTACACCTTC. The chain carries TRBV29-1 and TRBJ1-2; 9 nucleotides match TRBD1. V lost 7 bases and J lost 4; bases outside the gene matches: 7. Germline V CDR1 and CDR2: SQVTM, ANQGSEA. The CDR3 is 13 residues long.

This clone has a single count. This sequence joins TRBV3-1 (or the pseudogene TRBV3-2) and TRBJ1-4; 7 bases align to TRBD1. The CDR3 loop spans 15 amino acids. V lost 0 bases to trimming and J lost 11 bases; unmatched junction nucleotides: 9. The germline CDR1 and CDR2 sequences are LGHDT and YNNKEL (reference sequence). The CDR3 is CASSQDVAGGRKLFF. The CDR3 region has the DNA TGTGCCAGCAGCCAAGATGTAGCAGGGGGGAGGAAACTGTTTTTT.

The chain employs TRBV7-2 and TRBJ1-1; tentatively, D is TRBD1 (5 bases). The V gene's germline CDR1 is SGHTA and CDR2 FQGNSA. This CDR3 has 14 residues. Trimming left V 5 bases short and J 4 bases short, with 14 bases between. The chain's CDR3 is CASSLQGQGTEAFF. CDR3 sequence (DNA): TGTGCCAGCAGCCTTCAAGGCCAGGGCACTGAAGCTTTCTTT.

This chain links TRBV19 with TRBJ1-1; possibly TRBD1 for D (6 bases). The germline CDR1 and CDR2 sequences are LNHDA and SQIVND (reference sequence). The CDR3 is 14 residues long. Between the trimmed V and J ends, which lost 7 bases and 4 bases, there was a span of 16 bases. CDR3 DNA: TGTGCCAGTATCCAACAAGGGGGTGTCACTGAAGCTTTCTTT. Its protein product is CASIQQGGVTEAFF. Using reference TRBV19 and TRBJ1-1 for the parts outside the CDR3, the full variable domain is DGGITQSPKYLFRKEGQNVTLSCEQNLNHDAMYWYRQDPGQGLRLIYYSQIVNDFQKGDIAEGYSVSREKKESFPLTVTSAQKNPTAFYLCASIQQGGVTEAFFGQGTRLTVV.

The chain employs TRBV4-3 and TRBJ2-1; 8 positions match TRBD2. Germline V gene sequence: CDR1 LGHNA, CDR2 YSLEER. With V trimmed by 2 bases and J by 4 bases, 7 bases remained unmatched. The CDR3 has 16 amino acids. The CDR3 loop reads CASSQRRLAPYNEQFF. CDR3 in DNA: TGCGCCAGCAGCCAAAGGAGACTAGCGCCATACAATGAGCAGTTCTTC.

The J gene is TRBJ1-5, the V gene TRBV4-1, with TRBD1 matching over 7 bases. CDR1 and CDR2 from the germline V gene are MGHRA and YSYEKL. Germline trimming cut 3 bases from V and 6 bases from J; bases unmatched to any gene: 11. The CDR3 extends over 16 amino acids. The CDR3 sequence: CASSHSKGQGGQPQHF. The CDR3 nucleotides are TGCGCCAGCAGCCACAGCAAGGGGCAGGGGGGTCAGCCCCAGCATTTT.

The V and J genes are TRBV7-2 and TRBJ2-7, with 15 bases aligning to TRBD2. The V gene end was trimmed by 3 bases and the J gene end by 1 base; junction bases not matched to a gene: 4. The CDR3 spans 17 residues. Germline-derived CDR1 and CDR2 are SGHTA and FQGNSA. The CDR3 region is CASSLGTSGRSSYEQYF. The CDR3 DNA reads TGTGCCAGCAGCTTGGGGACTAGCGGGAGGTCATCCTACGAGCAGTACTTC.

The chain links TRBV7-2 to TRBJ1-1; the match to TRBD1 covers 7 bases. J gave up 6 bases and V 7 bases, and 8 bases lay outside the gene matches. CDR3 length: 13 amino acids. Germline loops: CDR1 SGHTA, CDR2 FQGNSA. The DNA for the CDR3 is TGTGCCAGCAAAACAGGGGCGACGGCTGAAGCTTTCTTT. Protein sequence: CASKTGATAEAFF. The full variable domain, completed using reference TRBV7-2 and TRBJ1-1, is GAGVSQSPSNKVTEKGKDVELRCDPISGHTALYWYRQSLGQGLEFLIYFQGNSAPDKSGLPSDRFSAERTGGSVSTLTIQRTQQEDSAVYLCASKTGATAEAFFGQGTRLTVV.

This clone was seen once. The chain carries TRBV18 and TRBJ2-1; 7 bases agree with TRBD2. V trimming: 3 bases; J trimming: 9 bases; junction bases outside the gene matches: 17. The CDR3 runs to 17 residues. CDR1 is KGHSH and CDR2 is LQKENI in the germline V gene. CDR3 region: CASSPGIGEGGPAEQFF. The CDR3, as DNA: TGTGCCAGCTCACCCGGAATTGGCGAGGGAGGGCCCGCTGAGCAGTTCTTC.

In its sample, this clone was seen once. The V gene is TRBV29-1, the J gene TRBJ1-1; D is unclear. V was pared by 4 bases and J by 1 base, with 7 bases between. The germline V gene has CDR1 SQVTM and CDR2 ANQGSEA. The CDR3 extends over 12 amino acids. CDR3 sequence reads: CSVVSGNTEAFF. DNA of the CDR3: TGCAGCGTTGTATCAGGGAACACTGAAGCTTTCTTT.

The chain employs TRBV6-5 and TRBJ2-2; the match to TRBD2 covers 8 bases. The CDR3 extends over 15 amino acids. Germline V gene lookup returns CDR1 MNHEY and CDR2 SVGAGI. V trimming: 4 bases; J trimming: 6 bases; junction bases outside the gene matches: 7. The CDR3 here is CASSSGTRGAGELFF. The CDR3 DNA reads TGTGCCAGCAGTTCCGGGACTAGAGGGGCCGGGGAGCTGTTTTTT.

This chain joins TRBV5-1 and TRBJ2-6; the match to TRBD1 covers 9 bases. Losses at the gene ends were 3 bases for V and 4 bases for J; bases not matched to a gene: 2. There are 15 residues in the CDR3. Per the germline V gene, CDR1 is SGHRS and CDR2 is YFSETQ. CDR3 region: CASSSQGAGANVLTF. In nucleotides, the CDR3 is TGCGCCAGCAGCTCACAGGGGGCCGGGGCCAACGTCCTGACTTTC.

V is TRBV19 and J is TRBJ1-4, with 7 bases fitting TRBD1. Trimming cost V 4 bases and J 0 bases; bases outside gene matches: 5. CDR3 length: 16 amino acids. The germline gives CDR1 LNHDA, CDR2 SQIVND (reference sequence). CDR3 nucleotides: TGTGCCAGTAGTAACCTCAGGGGGGCAACTAATGAAAAACTGTTTTTT. Its protein is CASSNLRGATNEKLFF.

This chain links TRBV29-1 with TRBJ2-7; a weak D match, TRBD1 (5 bases). V lost 3 bases, J lost 6 bases, and 12 bases lay in between. Germline V CDR1 and CDR2: SQVTM, ANQGSEA. The CDR3 loop spans 12 amino acids. This CDR3 reads CSVDQGSREQYF. CDR3 bases: TGCAGCGTTGACCAGGGATCTCGCGAGCAGTACTTC.

This clone has a single count. The chain links TRBV29-1 to TRBJ2-3; D might be TRBD1 (5 bases). This CDR3 comprises 13 residues. Germline V lookup: CDR1 SQVTM, CDR2 ANQGSEA. The V gene lost 4 bases and the J gene lost 4 bases, with 12 bases spanning the gap. The CDR3 protein is CSVGSQGPDTQYF. Here the CDR3 DNA reads TGCAGCGTTGGATCGCAGGGCCCAGATACGCAGTATTTT.

The chain combines TRBV14 with TRBJ1-2; the D gene is possibly TRBD1 (6 bases). Trimming shortened V by 0 bases and J by 7 bases, and 18 bases separated the two germline ends. The CDR3 totals 16 residues. Germline V gives CDR1 SGHDN, CDR2 FVKESK. The DNA of the CDR3 is TGTGCCAGCAGCCAAGACCCACAGGGCTCTCTTCGTGGCTACACCTTC. Protein sequence: CASSQDPQGSLRGYTF. The full variable domain, rest sourced from reference TRBV14 and TRBJ1-2, is EAGVTQFPSHSVIEKGQTVTLRCDPISGHDNLYWYRRVMGKEIKFLLHFVKESKQDESGMPNNRFLAERTGGTYSTLKVQPAELEDSGVYFCASSQDPQGSLRGYTFGSGTRLTVV.

CDR3: CASSLKRQGTEAFF. The CDR3, as DNA: TGCGCCAGCAGCTTGAAAAGACAGGGGACTGAAGCTTTCTTT. The chain links TRBV5-1 to TRBJ1-1; 8 bases are shared with TRBD1. The CDR3 has 14 residues. Germline V gene sequence: CDR1 SGHRS, CDR2 YFSETQ. Trimming at V came to 1 base and at J to 5 bases, leaving 4 bases not matched to a gene.

V gene TRBV12-3 or TRBV12-4 combines with J gene TRBJ1-5; D gene unclear. The CDR3 loop spans 12 amino acids. With 0 bases removed from V and 13 bases from J, the gap between germline ends came to 10 bases. The CDR3 loop reads CASSLALLSQHF. CDR3 nucleotide sequence: TGTGCCAGCAGTTTAGCGCTACTGTCTCAGCATTTT.

The V and J genes are TRBV7-9 and TRBJ2-7; weak D call: TRBD1 (6 bases). CDR1 and CDR2 (germline): SEHNR, FQNEAQ (reference sequence). Trimming took 2 bases from V and 2 from J, leaving 10 bases between them. This CDR3 has 14 amino acids. The CDR3 sequence is CASSLLGQAYEQYF. DNA of the CDR3: TGTGCCAGCAGCTTATTGGGACAAGCCTACGAGCAGTACTTC.

This clone has just a few counts. V is TRBV15 and J is TRBJ1-5; tentative D call: TRBD1 (5 bases). Trimming took 0 bases from V and 4 from J, leaving 7 bases between them. Germline V gene lookup returns CDR1 LNHNV and CDR2 YYDKDF (reference sequence). CDR3 length: 14 residues. In nucleotides, the CDR3 is TGTGCCACCAGCAGAGAACAGGAGAATCAGCCCCAGCATTTT. It yields the protein CATSREQENQPQHF.